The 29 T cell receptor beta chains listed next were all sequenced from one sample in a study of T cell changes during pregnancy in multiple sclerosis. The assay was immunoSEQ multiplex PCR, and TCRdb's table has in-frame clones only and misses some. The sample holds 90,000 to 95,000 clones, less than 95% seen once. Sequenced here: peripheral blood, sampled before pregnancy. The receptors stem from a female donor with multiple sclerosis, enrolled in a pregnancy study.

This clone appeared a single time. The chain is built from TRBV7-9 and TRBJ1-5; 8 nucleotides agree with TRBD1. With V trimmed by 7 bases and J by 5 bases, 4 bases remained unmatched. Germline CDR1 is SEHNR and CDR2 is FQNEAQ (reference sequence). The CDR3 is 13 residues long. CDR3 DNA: TGTGCCAGCACCGGACAGGGCGATCAGCCCCAGCATTTT. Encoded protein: CASTGQGDQPQHF. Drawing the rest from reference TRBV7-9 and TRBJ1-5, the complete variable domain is DTGVSQNPRHKITKRGQNVTFRCDPISEHNRLYWYRQTLGQGPEFLTYFQNEAQLEKSRLLSDRFSAERPKGSFSTLEIQRTEQGDSAMYLCASTGQGDQPQHFGDGTRLSIL.

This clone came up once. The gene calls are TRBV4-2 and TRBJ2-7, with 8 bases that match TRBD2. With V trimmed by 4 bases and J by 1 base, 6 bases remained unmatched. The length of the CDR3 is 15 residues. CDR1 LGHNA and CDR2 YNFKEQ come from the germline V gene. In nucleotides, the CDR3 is TGTGCCAGCAGCCCGCATGCGGGGGGTTCCTACGAGCAGTACTTC. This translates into CASSPHAGGSYEQYF.

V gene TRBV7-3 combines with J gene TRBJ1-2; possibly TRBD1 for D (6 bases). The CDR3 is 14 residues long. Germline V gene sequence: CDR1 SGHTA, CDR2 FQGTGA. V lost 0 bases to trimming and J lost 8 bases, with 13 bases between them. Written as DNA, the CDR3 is TGTGCCAGCAGCTTAACAGGGGGAGTTGGCGGCTACACCTTC. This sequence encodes CASSLTGGVGGYTF.

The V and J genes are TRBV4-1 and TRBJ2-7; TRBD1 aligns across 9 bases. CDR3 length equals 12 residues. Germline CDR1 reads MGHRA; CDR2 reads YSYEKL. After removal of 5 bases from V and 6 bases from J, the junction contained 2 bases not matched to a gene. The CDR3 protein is CASSGTGSEQYF. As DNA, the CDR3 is TGCGCCAGCAGCGGGACAGGGAGCGAGCAGTACTTC.

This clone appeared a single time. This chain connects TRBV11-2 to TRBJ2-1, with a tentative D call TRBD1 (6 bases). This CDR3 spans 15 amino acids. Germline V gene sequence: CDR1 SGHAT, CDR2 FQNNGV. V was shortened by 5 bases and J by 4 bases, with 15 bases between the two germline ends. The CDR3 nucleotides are TGTGCCAGCAGCCCAGGGGCTAACTCGTACAATGAGCAGTTCTTC. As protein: CASSPGANSYNEQFF.

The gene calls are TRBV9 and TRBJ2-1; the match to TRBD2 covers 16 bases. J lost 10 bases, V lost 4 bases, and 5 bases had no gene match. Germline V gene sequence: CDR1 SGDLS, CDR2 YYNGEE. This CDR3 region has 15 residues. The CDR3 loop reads CASSPGLAGGNEQFF. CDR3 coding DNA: TGTGCCAGCAGCCCGGGACTAGCGGGAGGGAACGAGCAGTTCTTC.

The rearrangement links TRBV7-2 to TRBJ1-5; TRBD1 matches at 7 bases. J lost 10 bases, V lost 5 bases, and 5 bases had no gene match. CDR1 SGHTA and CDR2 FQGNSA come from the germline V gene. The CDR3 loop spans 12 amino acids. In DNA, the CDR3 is TGTGCCAGCAGCGCGAACAGGGGCCCCCAGCATTTT. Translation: CASSANRGPQHF.

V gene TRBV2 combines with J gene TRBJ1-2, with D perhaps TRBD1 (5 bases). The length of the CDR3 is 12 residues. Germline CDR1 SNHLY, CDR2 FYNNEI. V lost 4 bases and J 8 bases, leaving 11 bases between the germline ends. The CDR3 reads CASSAQVEGYTF. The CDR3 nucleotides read TGTGCCAGCAGTGCACAGGTTGAGGGCTACACCTTC.

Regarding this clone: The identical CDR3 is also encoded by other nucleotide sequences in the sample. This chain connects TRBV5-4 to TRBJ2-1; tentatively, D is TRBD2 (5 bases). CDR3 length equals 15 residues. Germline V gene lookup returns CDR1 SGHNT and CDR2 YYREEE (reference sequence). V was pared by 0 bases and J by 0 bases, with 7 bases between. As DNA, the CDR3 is TGTGCCAGCAGCTTGGCGGGGAGCTCCTACAATGAGCAGTTCTTC. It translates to CASSLAGSSYNEQFF. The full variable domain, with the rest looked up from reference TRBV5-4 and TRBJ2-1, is ETGVTQSPTHLIKTRGQQVTLRCSSQSGHNTVSWYQQALGQGPQFIFQYYREEENGRGNFPPRFSGLQFPNYSSELNVNALELDDSALYLCASSLAGSSYNEQFFGPGTRLTVL.

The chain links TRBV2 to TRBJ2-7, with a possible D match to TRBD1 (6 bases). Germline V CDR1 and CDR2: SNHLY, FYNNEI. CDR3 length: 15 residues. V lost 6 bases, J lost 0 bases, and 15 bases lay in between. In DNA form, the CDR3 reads TGTGCCAGCAGCCAAGAGGGGACAACCTCCTACGAGCAGTACTTC. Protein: CASSQEGTTSYEQYF.

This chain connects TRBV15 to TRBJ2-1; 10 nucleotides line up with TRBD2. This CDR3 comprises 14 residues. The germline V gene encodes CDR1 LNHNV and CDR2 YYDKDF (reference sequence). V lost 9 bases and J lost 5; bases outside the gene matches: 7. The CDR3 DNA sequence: TGTGCCACTCAGCGGGAGGGCTGGGACAATGAGCAGTTCTTC. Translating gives CATQREGWDNEQFF.

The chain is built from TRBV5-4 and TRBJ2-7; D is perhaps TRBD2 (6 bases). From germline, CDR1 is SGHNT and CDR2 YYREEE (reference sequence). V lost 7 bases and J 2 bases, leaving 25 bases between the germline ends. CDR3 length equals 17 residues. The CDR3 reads CASQAWGSGDSPYEQYF. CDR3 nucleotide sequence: TGTGCCAGCCAAGCTTGGGGATCGGGGGATTCCCCCTACGAGCAGTACTTC. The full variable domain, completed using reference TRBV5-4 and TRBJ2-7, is ETGVTQSPTHLIKTRGQQVTLRCSSQSGHNTVSWYQQALGQGPQFIFQYYREEENGRGNFPPRFSGLQFPNYSSELNVNALELDDSALYLCASQAWGSGDSPYEQYFGPGTRLTVT.

This CDR3 is CAINTGGGETQYF. In nucleotides, the CDR3 is TGTGCCATAAACACTGGGGGAGGGGAGACCCAGTACTTC. The V call is TRBV7-9, the J call TRBJ2-5; 7 bases match TRBD2. V was clipped by 10 bases and J by 5 bases; unmatched bases: 10. Germline V gives CDR1 SEHNR, CDR2 FQNEAQ (reference sequence). The CDR3 is 13 residues long.

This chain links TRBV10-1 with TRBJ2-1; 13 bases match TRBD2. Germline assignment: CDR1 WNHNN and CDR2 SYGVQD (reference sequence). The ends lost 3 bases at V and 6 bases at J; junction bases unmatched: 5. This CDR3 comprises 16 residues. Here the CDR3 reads CASSESRTSGGNEQFF. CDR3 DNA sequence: TGCGCCAGCAGTGAATCGAGGACTAGCGGGGGCAATGAGCAGTTCTTC.

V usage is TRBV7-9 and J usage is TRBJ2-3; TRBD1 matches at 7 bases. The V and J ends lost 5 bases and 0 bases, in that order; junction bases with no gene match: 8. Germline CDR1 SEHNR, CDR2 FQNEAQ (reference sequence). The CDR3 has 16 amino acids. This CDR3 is CASSPRDRLSTDTQYF. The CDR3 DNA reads TGTGCCAGCAGCCCCCGGGACAGATTAAGCACAGATACGCAGTATTTT.

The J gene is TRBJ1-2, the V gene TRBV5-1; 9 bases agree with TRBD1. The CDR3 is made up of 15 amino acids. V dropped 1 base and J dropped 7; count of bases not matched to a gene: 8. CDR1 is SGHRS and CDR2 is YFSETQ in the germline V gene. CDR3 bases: TGCGCCAGCAGCTTGACAGGGGGCGAAAGTTCTGGCTACACCTTC. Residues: CASSLTGGESSGYTF.

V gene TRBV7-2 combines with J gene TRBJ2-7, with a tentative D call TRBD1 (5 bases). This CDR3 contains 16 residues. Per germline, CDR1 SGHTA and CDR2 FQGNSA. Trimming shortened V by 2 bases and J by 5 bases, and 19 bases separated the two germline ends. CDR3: CASSLMGMTDEDEQYF. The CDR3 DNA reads TGTGCCAGCAGCTTAATGGGTATGACAGATGAAGACGAGCAGTACTTC.

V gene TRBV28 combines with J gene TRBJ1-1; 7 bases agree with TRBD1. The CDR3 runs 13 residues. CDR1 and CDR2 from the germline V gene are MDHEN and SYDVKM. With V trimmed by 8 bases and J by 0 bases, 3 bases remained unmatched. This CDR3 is CASRTGVNTEAFF. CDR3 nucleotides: TGTGCCAGCCGTACAGGGGTGAACACTGAAGCTTTCTTT.

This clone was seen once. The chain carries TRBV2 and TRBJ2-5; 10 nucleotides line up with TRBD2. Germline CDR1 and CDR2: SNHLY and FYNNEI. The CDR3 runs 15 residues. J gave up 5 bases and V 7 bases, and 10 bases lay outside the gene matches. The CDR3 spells CASIKAGGPGETQYF. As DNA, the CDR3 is TGTGCCAGCATCAAAGCGGGGGGGCCAGGGGAGACCCAGTACTTC.

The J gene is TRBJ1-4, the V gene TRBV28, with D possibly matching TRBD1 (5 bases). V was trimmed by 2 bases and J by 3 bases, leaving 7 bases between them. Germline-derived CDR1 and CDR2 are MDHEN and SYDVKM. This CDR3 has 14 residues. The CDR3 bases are TGTGCCAGCAGTTTAGACAGACCTAATGAAAAACTGTTTTTT. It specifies CASSLDRPNEKLFF.

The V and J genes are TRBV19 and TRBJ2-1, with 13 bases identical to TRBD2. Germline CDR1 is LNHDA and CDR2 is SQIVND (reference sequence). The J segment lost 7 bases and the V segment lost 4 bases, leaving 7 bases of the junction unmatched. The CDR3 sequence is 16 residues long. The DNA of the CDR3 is TGTGCCAGTAGTACAATACTAGCGGGAGGGCCGAATGAGCAGTTCTTC. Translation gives CASSTILAGGPNEQFF.

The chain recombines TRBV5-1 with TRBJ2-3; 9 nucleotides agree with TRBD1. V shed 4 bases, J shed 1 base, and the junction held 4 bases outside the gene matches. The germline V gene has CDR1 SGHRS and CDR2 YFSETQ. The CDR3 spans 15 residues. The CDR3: CASSRDRVGTDTQYF. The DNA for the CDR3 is TGCGCCAGCAGCCGGGACAGGGTAGGCACAGATACGCAGTATTTT. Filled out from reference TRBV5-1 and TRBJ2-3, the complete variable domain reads KAGVTQTPRYLIKTRGQQVTLSCSPISGHRSVSWYQQTPGQGLQFLFEYFSETQRNKGNFPGRFSGRQFSNSRSEMNVSTLELGDSALYLCASSRDRVGTDTQYFGPGTRLTVL.

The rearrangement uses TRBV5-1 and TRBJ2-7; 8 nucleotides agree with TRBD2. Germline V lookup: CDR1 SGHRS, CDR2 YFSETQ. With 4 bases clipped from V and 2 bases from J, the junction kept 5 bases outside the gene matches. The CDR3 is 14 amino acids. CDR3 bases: TGCGCCAGCAGCCTTAGCGGGGCCCCCTACGAGCAGTACTTC. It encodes CASSLSGAPYEQYF.

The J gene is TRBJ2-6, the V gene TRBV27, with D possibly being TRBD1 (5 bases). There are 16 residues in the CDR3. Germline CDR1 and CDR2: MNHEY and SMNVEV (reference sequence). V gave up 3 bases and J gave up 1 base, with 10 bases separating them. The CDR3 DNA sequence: TGTGCCAGCAGTTTTTTGCCAGGGTCTGGGGCCAACGTCCTGACTTTC. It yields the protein CASSFLPGSGANVLTF.

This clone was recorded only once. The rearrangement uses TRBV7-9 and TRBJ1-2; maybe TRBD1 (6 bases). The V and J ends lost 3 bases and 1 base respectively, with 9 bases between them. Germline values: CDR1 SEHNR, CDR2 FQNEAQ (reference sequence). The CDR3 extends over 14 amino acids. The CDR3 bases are TGTGCCAGCAGCTTGGGACAACTTAACTATGGCTACACCTTC. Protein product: CASSLGQLNYGYTF. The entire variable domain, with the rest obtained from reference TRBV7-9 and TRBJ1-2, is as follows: DTGVSQNPRHKITKRGQNVTFRCDPISEHNRLYWYRQTLGQGPEFLTYFQNEAQLEKSRLLSDRFSAERPKGSFSTLEIQRTEQGDSAMYLCASSLGQLNYGYTFGSGTRLTVV.

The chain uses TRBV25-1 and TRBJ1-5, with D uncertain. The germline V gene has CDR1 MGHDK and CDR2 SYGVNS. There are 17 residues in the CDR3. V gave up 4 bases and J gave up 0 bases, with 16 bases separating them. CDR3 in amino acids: CASSGPNGRHSNQPQHF. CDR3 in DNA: TGTGCCAGCAGTGGTCCCAATGGCAGACATAGCAATCAGCCCCAGCATTTT.

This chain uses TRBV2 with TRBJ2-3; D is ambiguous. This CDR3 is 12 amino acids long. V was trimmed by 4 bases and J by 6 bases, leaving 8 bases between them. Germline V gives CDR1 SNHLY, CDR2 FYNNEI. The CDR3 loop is CASSAQLDTQYF. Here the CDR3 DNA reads TGTGCCAGCAGTGCCCAACTTGATACGCAGTATTTT.

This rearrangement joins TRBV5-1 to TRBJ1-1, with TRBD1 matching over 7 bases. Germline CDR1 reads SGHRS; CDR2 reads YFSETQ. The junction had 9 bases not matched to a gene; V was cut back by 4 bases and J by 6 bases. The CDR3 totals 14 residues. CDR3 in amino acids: CASSPLDRSSEAFF. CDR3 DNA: TGCGCCAGCAGCCCGCTGGACAGGAGCTCTGAAGCTTTCTTT.

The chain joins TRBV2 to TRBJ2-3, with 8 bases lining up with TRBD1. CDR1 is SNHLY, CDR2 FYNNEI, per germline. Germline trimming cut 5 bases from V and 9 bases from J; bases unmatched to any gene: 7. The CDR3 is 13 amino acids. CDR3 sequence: CASSPQTGGTQYF. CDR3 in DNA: TGTGCCAGCAGTCCGCAAACAGGGGGGACGCAGTATTTT.